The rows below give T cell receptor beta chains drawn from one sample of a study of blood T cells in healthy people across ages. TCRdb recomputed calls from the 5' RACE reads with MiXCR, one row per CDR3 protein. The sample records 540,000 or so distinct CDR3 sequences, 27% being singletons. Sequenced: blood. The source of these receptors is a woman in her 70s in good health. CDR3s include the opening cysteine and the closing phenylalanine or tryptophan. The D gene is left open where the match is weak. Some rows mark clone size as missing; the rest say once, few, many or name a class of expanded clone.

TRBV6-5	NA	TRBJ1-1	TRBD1	CASSYKRDREAFF	TGTGCCAGCAGTTACAAAAGGGACAGGGAAGCTTTCTTT
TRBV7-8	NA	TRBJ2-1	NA	CASSQGTLYNEQFF	TGTGCCAGCAGCCAGGGGACACTATACAATGAGCAGTTCTTC
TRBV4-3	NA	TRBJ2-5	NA	CASSQDIRGVGEQYF	TGCGCCAGCAGCCAAGACATCAGGGGAGTGGGAGAGCAGTACTTC
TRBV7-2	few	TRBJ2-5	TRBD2	CASSLVIAGFTETQYF	TGTGCCAGCAGCTTAGTGATAGCGGGGTTTACGGAGACCCAGTACTTC
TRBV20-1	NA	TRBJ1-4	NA	CSARGANEKLFF	TGCAGTGCTAGAGGGGCTAATGAAAAACTGTTTTTT
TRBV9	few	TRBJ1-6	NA	CASSPLGAIYNSPLHF	TGTGCCAGCAGCCCTCTGGGAGCCATATATAATTCACCCCTCCACTTT
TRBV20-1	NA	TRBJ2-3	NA	CSASSVAVRLTDTQYF	TGCAGTGCCAGTTCGGTAGCGGTCCGGCTAACTGATACGCAGTATTTT
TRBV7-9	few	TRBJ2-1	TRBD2	CASSLGPRAGGIYNEQFF	TGTGCCAGCAGCTTAGGCCCCCGGGCGGGGGGAATCTACAATGAGCAGTTCTTC
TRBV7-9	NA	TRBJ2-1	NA	CASSPWPPNEQFF	TGTGCCAGCAGCCCCTGGCCCCCGAATGAGCAGTTCTTC
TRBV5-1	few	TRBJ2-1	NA	CASSGLTSTPTNEQFF	TGCGCCAGCAGCGGACTAACTAGTACCCCAACAAATGAGCAGTTCTTC
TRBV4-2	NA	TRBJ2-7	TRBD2	CASSQDLAGGNEQYF	TGTGCCAGCAGCCAAGATTTGGCGGGGGGAAACGAGCAGTACTTC
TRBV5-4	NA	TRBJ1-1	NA	CASSLMLTAWVSSTEAFF	TGTGCCAGCAGCTTGATGTTAACGGCTTGGGTCTCGAGCACTGAAGCTTTCTTT
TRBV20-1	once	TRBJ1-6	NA	CSARSGRTSSYDSPLHF	TGCAGTGCTAGAAGCGGCCGTACGAGCTCCTATGATTCACCCCTCCACTTT
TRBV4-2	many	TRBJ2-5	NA	CASSQRSGETQYF	TGTGCCAGCAGCCAACGTTCCGGAGAGACCCAGTACTTC
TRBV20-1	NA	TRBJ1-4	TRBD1	CSARRGQGSEKLFF	TGCAGTGCTAGAAGGGGACAGGGGAGTGAAAAACTGTTTTTT
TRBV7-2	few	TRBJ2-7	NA	CASTRGGAGASYEQYF	TGTGCCAGCACCCGAGGAGGGGCGGGGGCGTCCTACGAGCAGTACTTC